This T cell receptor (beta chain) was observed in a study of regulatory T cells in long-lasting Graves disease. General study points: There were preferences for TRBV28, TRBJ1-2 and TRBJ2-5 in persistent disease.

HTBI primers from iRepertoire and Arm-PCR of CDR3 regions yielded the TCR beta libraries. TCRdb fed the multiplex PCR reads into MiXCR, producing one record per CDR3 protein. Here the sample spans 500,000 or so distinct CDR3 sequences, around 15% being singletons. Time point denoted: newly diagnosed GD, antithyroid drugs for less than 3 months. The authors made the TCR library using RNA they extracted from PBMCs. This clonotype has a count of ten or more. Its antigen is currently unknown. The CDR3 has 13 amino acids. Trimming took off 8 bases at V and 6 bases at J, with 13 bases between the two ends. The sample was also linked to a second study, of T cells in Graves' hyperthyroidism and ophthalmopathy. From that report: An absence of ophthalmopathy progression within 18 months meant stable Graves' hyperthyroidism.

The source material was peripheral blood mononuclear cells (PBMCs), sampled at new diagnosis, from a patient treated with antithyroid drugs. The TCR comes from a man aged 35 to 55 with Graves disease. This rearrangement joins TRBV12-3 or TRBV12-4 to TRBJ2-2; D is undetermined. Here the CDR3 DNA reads TGTGCCAGCCTCCCCATACTGGCCGGGGAGCTGTTTTTT. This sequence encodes CASLPILAGELFF.